A selection of T cell receptor beta chains follows, all from one sample in a study of shared clonotypes between healthy human individuals. Assay used: immunoSEQ multiplex PCR; TCRdb lists only in-frame clones, some missing. The data show more than 1,200,000 clones, 98% seen once. The sample comprised naive CD4+ T cells sorted from blood. The receptors here all came from a man aged 30 to 39 in good health. The CDR3 runs from the conserved cysteine through the conserved F or W. D genes are given only for firm matches. Rows give clone size only sometimes, using once, few, many, or a class for an expanded clone.

clone_size: NA
d_call: NA
j_call: TRBJ2-1
v_call: TRBV5-5
cdr3_length: 16
cdr3_aa: CASSRSWAGLEEEQFF
cdr3_nt: TGTGCCAGCAGTCGATCTTGGGCGGGTCTCGAGGAGGAGCAGTTCTTC

clone_size: NA
d_call: NA
j_call: TRBJ2-3
v_call: TRBV28
cdr3_length: 13
cdr3_aa: CASSLGGTDTQYF
cdr3_nt: TGTGCCAGCAGTTTGGGTGGCACAGATACGCAGTATTTT

clone_size: NA
d_call: NA
j_call: TRBJ2-5
v_call: TRBV5-1
cdr3_length: 13
cdr3_aa: CASSSGVQETQYF
cdr3_nt: TGCGCCAGCAGTTCCGGGGTCCAAGAGACCCAGTACTTC

clone_size: NA
d_call: TRBD2
j_call: TRBJ2-7
v_call: TRBV6-6
cdr3_length: 15
cdr3_aa: CASSPGGSRSYEQYF
cdr3_nt: TGTGCCAGCAGTCCCGGGGGGAGTAGGTCCTACGAGCAGTACTTC

clone_size: NA
d_call: NA
j_call: TRBJ1-3
v_call: TRBV5-6
cdr3_length: 15
cdr3_aa: CASSLAQNSGNTIYF
cdr3_nt: TGTGCCAGCAGCTTGGCACAGAACTCTGGAAACACCATATATTTT

clone_size: NA
d_call: NA
j_call: TRBJ2-4
v_call: TRBV18
cdr3_length: 14
cdr3_aa: CASSPTAEGNIQYF
cdr3_nt: TGTGCCAGCTCACCCACGGCAGAGGGTAACATTCAGTACTTC

clone_size: NA
d_call: NA
j_call: TRBJ2-7
v_call: TRBV25-1
cdr3_length: 14
cdr3_aa: CASSEYWGKGEQYF
cdr3_nt: TGTGCCAGCAGTGAATACTGGGGGAAGGGCGAGCAGTACTTC

clone_size: NA
d_call: NA
j_call: TRBJ2-1
v_call: TRBV21-1
cdr3_length: 14
cdr3_aa: CASSKRQIYNEQFF
cdr3_nt: TGTGCCAGCAGCAAGAGACAGATCTACAATGAGCAGTTCTTC

clone_size: once
d_call: NA
j_call: TRBJ2-3
v_call: TRBV28
cdr3_length: 15
cdr3_aa: CASSGGPNVMDTQYF
cdr3_nt: TGTGCCAGCAGTGGTGGTCCAAACGTGATGGATACGCAGTATTTT

clone_size: NA
d_call: NA
j_call: TRBJ2-1
v_call: TRBV5-1
cdr3_length: 16
cdr3_aa: CASRPNRVAWDNEQFF
cdr3_nt: TGCGCCAGCAGACCCAACAGGGTTGCGTGGGACAATGAGCAGTTCTTC

clone_size: NA
d_call: TRBD1
j_call: TRBJ1-2
v_call: TRBV28
cdr3_length: 13
cdr3_aa: CASRPTGASGYTF
cdr3_nt: TGTGCCAGCAGACCTACAGGGGCGAGTGGCTACACCTTC

clone_size: once
d_call: NA
j_call: TRBJ2-2
v_call: TRBV19
cdr3_length: 11
cdr3_aa: CASRRGGELFF
cdr3_nt: TGTGCCAGCCGAAGGGGCGGGGAGCTGTTTTTT

clone_size: NA
d_call: NA
j_call: TRBJ2-3
v_call: TRBV29-1
cdr3_length: 14
cdr3_aa: CSVEPPTRPDTQYF
cdr3_nt: TGCAGCGTTGAACCCCCGACTAGGCCAGATACGCAGTATTTT

clone_size: NA
d_call: NA
j_call: TRBJ2-1
v_call: TRBV18
cdr3_length: 17
cdr3_aa: CASSSLPGAVSYNEQFF
cdr3_nt: TGTGCCAGCTCGAGTCTCCCGGGAGCAGTTAGTTACAATGAGCAGTTCTTC

clone_size: NA
d_call: TRBD1
j_call: TRBJ1-1
v_call: TRBV11-3
cdr3_length: 17
cdr3_aa: CASSLGQGEGMNTEAFF
cdr3_nt: TGTGCCAGCAGCTTAGGACAGGGGGAGGGAATGAACACTGAAGCTTTCTTT

clone_size: NA
d_call: NA
j_call: TRBJ2-1
v_call: TRBV27
cdr3_length: 14
cdr3_aa: CASSFGGAFGEQFF
cdr3_nt: TGTGCCAGCAGTTTTGGAGGGGCATTTGGTGAGCAGTTCTTC

clone_size: once
d_call: NA
j_call: TRBJ2-5
v_call: TRBV27
cdr3_length: 12
cdr3_aa: CASSLAGETQYF
cdr3_nt: TGTGCCAGCAGTTTAGCGGGAGAGACCCAGTACTTC

clone_size: NA
d_call: TRBD1
j_call: TRBJ1-5
v_call: TRBV18
cdr3_length: 21
cdr3_aa: CACLLLPGQGARSKPNQPQHF
cdr3_nt: TGTGCCTGTCTATTACTTCCGGGACAGGGGGCGCGTTCGAAGCCGAATCAGCCCCAGCATTTT

clone_size: NA
d_call: TRBD2
j_call: TRBJ2-7
v_call: TRBV7-2
cdr3_length: 16
cdr3_aa: CASSGGLAGVWYEQYF
cdr3_nt: TGTGCCAGCAGCGGGGGACTAGCGGGAGTCTGGTACGAGCAGTACTTC

clone_size: once
d_call: NA
j_call: TRBJ2-1
v_call: TRBV19
cdr3_length: 16
cdr3_aa: CASSIYSASSYNEQFF
cdr3_nt: TGTGCCAGTAGTATTTATAGCGCAAGCTCCTACAATGAGCAGTTCTTC

clone_size: NA
d_call: NA
j_call: TRBJ2-5
v_call: TRBV9
cdr3_length: 16
cdr3_aa: CASSVHGTTDQETQYF
cdr3_nt: TGTGCCAGCAGCGTACACGGGACGACAGACCAAGAGACCCAGTACTTC

clone_size: NA
d_call: TRBD2
j_call: TRBJ2-7
v_call: TRBV19
cdr3_length: 15
cdr3_aa: CASSIDLSGTYEQYF
cdr3_nt: TGTGCCAGTAGTATAGATCTAAGCGGGACGTACGAGCAGTACTTC

clone_size: NA
d_call: TRBD1
j_call: TRBJ2-3
v_call: TRBV11-2
cdr3_length: 16
cdr3_aa: CASSLGRDRFPDTQYF
cdr3_nt: TGTGCCAGCAGCTTAGGCCGGGACAGGTTCCCAGATACGCAGTATTTT

clone_size: NA
d_call: TRBD1
j_call: TRBJ2-7
v_call: TRBV7-9
cdr3_length: 15
cdr3_aa: CASSKAGTGLHEQYF
cdr3_nt: TGTGCCAGCAGCAAGGCGGGGACAGGGCTACACGAGCAGTACTTC

clone_size: NA
d_call: NA
j_call: TRBJ2-1
v_call: TRBV27
cdr3_length: 13
cdr3_aa: CASSGTRYNEQFF
cdr3_nt: TGTGCCAGCAGTGGGACACGCTACAATGAGCAGTTCTTC

clone_size: NA
d_call: TRBD1
j_call: TRBJ2-5
v_call: TRBV9
cdr3_length: 16
cdr3_aa: CASSVGGRGLGETQYF
cdr3_nt: TGTGCCAGCAGCGTAGGTGGCAGGGGGCTCGGGGAGACCCAGTACTTC

clone_size: NA
d_call: NA
j_call: TRBJ1-1
v_call: TRBV19
cdr3_length: 14
cdr3_aa: CASSLKQANTEAFF
cdr3_nt: TGTGCCAGTAGTTTGAAACAGGCCAACACTGAAGCTTTCTTT

clone_size: NA
d_call: NA
j_call: TRBJ2-3
v_call: TRBV11-2
cdr3_length: 12
cdr3_aa: CASRQVADTQYF
cdr3_nt: TGTGCCAGCAGGCAGGTGGCAGATACGCAGTATTTT